These 22 T cell receptor beta chains originate from one sample sequenced in a study of T cell repertoires in cytomegalovirus infection. Their specific antigens are unknown. TCRdb used MiXCR to reprocess the reads, holding one entry per CDR3 protein. The sample comprises around 900,000 distinct CDR3 sequences, roughly 30% of which are singletons, and 10% to 15% rests with the top ten. This specimen was cultured CD8+ T cells from PBMCs, taken from culture after CMV antigen stimulation. The receptor set was obtained from a human donor in good health (CMV status not recorded). Some clones in this sample may be carry-over from other donors' samples.

The CDR3 here is CASSLLQVPYEQYF. The CDR3, as DNA: TGTGCCAGCAGTTTGCTACAGGTCCCCTACGAGCAGTACTTC. The rearrangement joins TRBV12-3 or TRBV12-4 to TRBJ2-7; a weak D match, TRBD1 (5 bases). V was shortened by 3 bases and J by 2 bases, with 11 bases between the two germline ends. The CDR3 extends over 14 amino acids.

The rearrangement joins TRBV5-4 to TRBJ2-6; 9 nucleotides line up with TRBD1. This CDR3 has 18 residues. With V trimmed by 5 bases and J by 2 bases, 11 bases remained unmatched. Germline V gives CDR1 SGHNT, CDR2 YYREEE (reference sequence). This CDR3 is CASRVPGQGPPGANVLTF. The DNA of the CDR3 is TGTGCCAGCAGGGTTCCGGGACAGGGTCCGCCTGGGGCCAACGTCCTGACTTTC.

The chain uses TRBV2 and TRBJ2-2, with D perhaps TRBD2 (6 bases). CDR1 is SNHLY and CDR2 is FYNNEI in the germline V gene. The CDR3 consists of 16 residues. The ends were cut back, 5 bases at V and 7 bases at J, with 20 bases in the middle. The CDR3 region has the DNA TGTGCCAGCAGTCCCGGGACTCGCCTGCTGCTCGGGGAGCTGTTTTTT. This translates into CASSPGTRLLLGELFF. The full variable domain, with the rest looked up from reference TRBV2 and TRBJ2-2, is EPEVTQTPSHQVTQMGQEVILRCVPISNHLYFYWYRQILGQKVEFLVSFYNNEISEKSEIFDDQFSVERPDGSNFTLKIRSTKLEDSAMYFCASSPGTRLLLGELFFGEGSRLTVL.

This chain connects TRBV27 to TRBJ2-2, with a weak D call TRBD2 (7 bases). Deletions cut 10 bases from V and 1 base from J, with 19 bases between. CDR3 length: 16 residues. The germline V gene encodes CDR1 MNHEY and CDR2 SMNVEV (reference sequence). In nucleotides, the CDR3 is TGTGCCAACACAGCGGGACACTTTATGAACACCGGGGAGCTGTTTTTT. It encodes CANTAGHFMNTGELFF.

This clonotype was observed a handful of times. The V gene is TRBV19, the J gene TRBJ2-1, with 15 nucleotides matching TRBD2. Per the germline V gene, CDR1 is LNHDA and CDR2 is SQIVND (reference sequence). The CDR3 runs 15 residues. Trimming took 0 bases from V and 12 from J; bases not matched to a gene: 3. The CDR3: CASSIDRTSGGGQFF. CDR3 in DNA: TGTGCCAGTAGTATAGACCGGACTAGCGGGGGGGGGCAGTTCTTC.

CDR3 DNA sequence: TGTGCCAGTAGTACTGGACAGTTCAATGAGCAGTTCTTC. Protein: CASSTGQFNEQFF. The chain employs TRBV19 and TRBJ2-1; a possible D gene is TRBD1 (6 bases). The V gene's germline CDR1 is LNHDA and CDR2 SQIVND (reference sequence). V gave up 4 bases and J gave up 6 bases, with 10 bases separating them. This CDR3 region has 13 residues.

This clonotype was picked up a small number of times. The gene calls are TRBV28 and TRBJ2-1; D gene uncertain. This CDR3 comprises 12 residues. The V end lost 2 bases, the J end lost 7 bases, and 6 bases lay between the germline ends. Germline V lookup: CDR1 MDHEN, CDR2 SYDVKM. The CDR3 sequence is CASSLTANEQFF. The CDR3 DNA sequence: TGTGCCAGCAGTTTAACAGCTAATGAGCAGTTCTTC.

The chain couples TRBV3-1 to TRBJ2-2; possibly TRBD1 for D (6 bases). V lost 2 bases and J lost 0, with 19 bases in between. CDR1 is LGHDT and CDR2 is YNNKEL in the germline V gene (reference sequence). The CDR3 is made up of 19 amino acids. This CDR3 is CASSQIDGTPNANTGELFF. CDR3 coding DNA: TGTGCCAGCAGCCAAATTGACGGGACACCTAACGCGAACACCGGGGAGCTGTTTTTT.

This clonotype turned up a few times. The chain carries TRBV7-6 and TRBJ2-4; 16 bases match TRBD2. From germline, CDR1 is SGHVS and CDR2 FNYEAQ. This CDR3 has 16 amino acids. V dropped 5 bases and J dropped 9; count of bases not matched to a gene: 7. This chain's CDR3 is CASSGTSGGAGVIQYF. The DNA of the CDR3 is TGTGCCAGCAGCGGGACTAGCGGGGGGGCCGGAGTCATTCAGTACTTC.

This clonotype appeared a few times. V and J are TRBV4-1 and TRBJ2-1, with no clear D. This CDR3 is built from 15 residues. V lost 1 base and J lost 4, with 11 bases in between. The germline V gene has CDR1 MGHRA and CDR2 YSYEKL. Written as DNA, the CDR3 is TGCGCCAGCAGCCAAGGGGATAGCTTTTACAATGAGCAGTTCTTC. Translating gives CASSQGDSFYNEQFF.

The chain recombines TRBV2 with TRBJ2-3; the match to TRBD1 covers 9 bases. The J segment lost 5 bases and the V segment lost 11 bases, leaving 14 bases of the junction unmatched. CDR3 length equals 15 residues. Germline CDR1 is SNHLY and CDR2 is FYNNEI. The CDR3 bases are TGTGCCGGCGAAGCCGGGACAGGGTGGGGAGATACGCAGTATTTT. As protein: CAGEAGTGWGDTQYF.

V gene TRBV29-1 combines with J gene TRBJ2-2; D remains ambiguous. The germline gives CDR1 SQVTM, CDR2 ANQGSEA. The V gene lost 6 bases and the J gene lost 1 base, with 9 bases spanning the gap. The CDR3 totals 13 residues. Here the CDR3 reads CSVPRMNTGELFF. Here the CDR3 DNA reads TGCAGCGTGCCGAGGATGAACACCGGGGAGCTGTTTTTT.

The rearrangement links TRBV19 to TRBJ2-2, with D possibly matching TRBD1 (6 bases). This CDR3 region has 14 residues. The germline V gene has CDR1 LNHDA and CDR2 SQIVND (reference sequence). Trimming removed 6 bases from V and 3 bases from J, with 11 bases in between. In DNA, the CDR3 is TGTGCCAGTAGGGACAGAAGTTACACCGGGGAGCTGTTTTTT. Amino acids: CASRDRSYTGELFF.

This clonotype was counted between two and nine times. The V and J genes are TRBV29-1 and TRBJ2-1; 8 bases fit TRBD1. The V and J ends lost 2 bases and 8 bases, in that order; junction bases with no gene match: 11. This CDR3 is built from 15 residues. Germline V gene lookup returns CDR1 SQVTM and CDR2 ANQGSEA. CDR3 in DNA: TGCAGCGTTGAAACCCCAGGAGACAGGGGTTATGAGCAGTTCTTC. Translated: CSVETPGDRGYEQFF.

This clonotype appeared a few times. This rearrangement joins TRBV27 to TRBJ1-6; TRBD1 agrees at 7 bases. V shed 3 bases, J shed 13 bases, and the junction held 12 bases outside the gene matches. Germline V gives CDR1 MNHEY, CDR2 SMNVEV (reference sequence). CDR3 length: 15 residues. CDR3 DNA sequence: TGTGCCAGCAGTTTGGTAGGGGGCAGAGAAACCCCCCTCCACTTT. Translating gives CASSLVGGRETPLHF.

At least ten counts were recorded for this clonotype. The J gene is TRBJ2-1, the V gene TRBV7-2, with TRBD1 as a possible D gene (5 bases). With 3 bases removed from V and 8 bases from J, the gap between germline ends came to 11 bases. CDR1 SGHTA and CDR2 FQGNSA come from the germline V gene. The CDR3 runs to 13 residues. Here the CDR3 reads CASSFTGLYEQFF. CDR3 DNA sequence: TGTGCCAGCAGCTTTACAGGTCTCTATGAGCAGTTCTTC.

This clonotype has more than one count but fewer than ten. The chain carries TRBV27 and TRBJ2-3, with D possibly TRBD1 on 5 matching bases. V gave up 2 bases and J gave up 3 bases, with 12 bases separating them. The CDR3 consists of 15 residues. Germline V lookup: CDR1 MNHEY, CDR2 SMNVEV (reference sequence). In DNA form, the CDR3 reads TGTGCCAGCAGTTTAGAAGGGGCGTTTACAGATACGCAGTATTTT. Translation: CASSLEGAFTDTQYF.

Regarding this clonotype: This may arise from a read error, as a much more abundant clone is one base away. The gene calls are TRBV7-2 and TRBJ1-5, with D unresolved. Trimming removed 1 base at V and 1 base at J, with 14 bases between. The CDR3 has 17 residues. CDR1 SGHTA and CDR2 FQGNSA come from the germline V gene. The CDR3 loop is CASSLGRVGLSNQPQHF. Here the CDR3 DNA reads TGTGCCAGCAGCTTAGGGAGGGTGGGCCTGAGCAATCAGCCCCAGCATTTT.

This clonotype was counted a few times. V is TRBV7-9 and J is TRBJ1-2, with a possible D match to TRBD1 (5 bases). CDR3 length equals 15 residues. V was pared by 1 base and J by 6 bases, with 15 bases between. Germline CDR1 reads SEHNR; CDR2 reads FQNEAQ (reference sequence). The CDR3: CASSLEIGGKDGYTF. The CDR3 DNA follows: TGTGCCAGCAGCTTAGAAATCGGGGGTAAGGATGGCTACACCTTC.

This chain joins TRBV15 and TRBJ2-6; tentative D call: TRBD1 (6 bases). Trimming removed 4 bases from V and 3 bases from J, with 10 bases in between. The CDR3 spans 15 residues. Germline CDR1 LNHNV, CDR2 YYDKDF (reference sequence). This CDR3 is CATSNRELGANVLTF. The CDR3 DNA sequence: TGTGCCACCAGCAACAGGGAACTTGGGGCCAACGTCCTGACTTTC.

The chain recombines TRBV6-6 with TRBJ1-1; no firm D call. CDR1 and CDR2 (germline): MNHNY, SVGAGI (reference sequence). The CDR3 runs to 17 residues. Trimming pared 2 bases from V and 0 bases from J, leaving 16 bases between. The CDR3 loop reads CASSYTVLLQMNTEAFF. The CDR3 nucleotides are TGTGCCAGCAGTTACACGGTTTTATTGCAGATGAACACTGAAGCTTTCTTT.

The CDR3 DNA sequence: TGCGCCAGCAGCCATGTCCGGGACAGGGGAGCTTTCTTT. Its protein is CASSHVRDRGAFF. The chain couples TRBV4-1 to TRBJ1-1, with 10 bases aligning to TRBD1. In germline, CDR1 is MGHRA, CDR2 YSYEKL. V was pared by 3 bases and J by 10 bases, with 5 bases of the junction left unmatched. The CDR3 has 13 amino acids.